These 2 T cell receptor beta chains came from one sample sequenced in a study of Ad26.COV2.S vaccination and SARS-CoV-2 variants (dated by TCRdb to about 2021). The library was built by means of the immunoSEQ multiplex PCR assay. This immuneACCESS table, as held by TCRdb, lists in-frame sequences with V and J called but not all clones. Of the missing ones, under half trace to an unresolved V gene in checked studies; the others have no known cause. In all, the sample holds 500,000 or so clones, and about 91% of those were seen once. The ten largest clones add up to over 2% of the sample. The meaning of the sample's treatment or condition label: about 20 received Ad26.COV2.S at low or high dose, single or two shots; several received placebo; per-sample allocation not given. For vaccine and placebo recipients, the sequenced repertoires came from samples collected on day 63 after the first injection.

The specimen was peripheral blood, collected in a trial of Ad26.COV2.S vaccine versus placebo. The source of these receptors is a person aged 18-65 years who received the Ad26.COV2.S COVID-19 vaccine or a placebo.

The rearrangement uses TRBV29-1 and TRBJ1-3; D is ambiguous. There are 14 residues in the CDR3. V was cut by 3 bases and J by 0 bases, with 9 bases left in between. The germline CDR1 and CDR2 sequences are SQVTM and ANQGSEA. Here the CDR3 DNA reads TGCAGCGTTGAGCTGACATACTCTGGAAACACCATATATTTT. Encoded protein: CSVELTYSGNTIYF.

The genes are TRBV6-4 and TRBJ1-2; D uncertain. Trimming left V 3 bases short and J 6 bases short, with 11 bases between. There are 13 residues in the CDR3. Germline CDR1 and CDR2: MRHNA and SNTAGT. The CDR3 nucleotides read TGTGCCAGCAGTGAAGGGATCGGGGATGGCTACACCTTC. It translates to CASSEGIGDGYTF.